Each of the 16 T cell receptor beta chains below was sequenced from the same sample in a study of regulatory T cells in long-lasting Graves disease. Libraries of TCR beta came from iRepertoire HTBI primers plus Arm-PCR of CDR3 regions. In TCRdb, the multiplex PCR reads were re-called with MiXCR into one record per CDR3 protein. The sample lists 200,000 to 300,000 distinct CDR3 sequences; roughly a fifth were seen once. The sample's time point: newly diagnosed GD, antithyroid drugs for less than 3 months. Isolated PBMC RNA provided the starting material for the TCR library. The sequencing here drew on peripheral blood mononuclear cells (PBMCs), taken at new diagnosis, from a patient treated with antithyroid drugs. These TCRs come from a female donor with Graves disease.

This clonotype was counted at least ten times. This chain joins TRBV6-1 and TRBJ2-7, with D possibly being TRBD2 (6 bases). Trimming removed 6 bases at V and 1 base at J, with 13 bases between. The CDR3 covers 14 residues. Germline assignment: CDR1 MNHNS and CDR2 SASEGT. CDR3 region: CASSRDWTSYEQYF. The CDR3 region has the DNA TGTGCCAGCAGCCGGGACTGGACTTCCTACGAGCAGTACTTC.

The table lists this clonotype with many counts. The rearrangement links TRBV5-1 to TRBJ2-7; 12 bases align to TRBD1. This CDR3 has 15 residues. Per the germline V gene, CDR1 is SGHRS and CDR2 is YFSETQ. The junction had 5 bases not matched to a gene; V was cut back by 3 bases and J by 4 bases. The CDR3 loop reads CASSSGGQGAYEQYF. The DNA for the CDR3 is TGCGCCAGCAGCTCTGGGGGACAGGGGGCTTACGAGCAGTACTTC.

This clonotype came up many times. J is TRBJ1-3 and V is TRBV28; D not resolved. The CDR3 spans 15 residues. Germline-derived CDR1 and CDR2 are MDHEN and SYDVKM. Trimming shortened V by 3 bases and J by 0 bases, and 9 bases separated the two germline ends. The CDR3: CASSLGIFSGNTIYF. The CDR3 nucleotides read TGTGCCAGCAGTTTGGGGATCTTCTCTGGAAACACCATATATTTT. Using reference TRBV28 and TRBJ1-3 for the parts outside the CDR3, the full variable domain is DVKVTQSSRYLVKRTGEKVFLECVQDMDHENMFWYRQDPGLGLRLIYFSYDVKMKEKGDIPEGYSVSREKKERFSLILESASTNQTSMYLCASSLGIFSGNTIYFGEGSWLTVV.

Ten or more counts support this clonotype. The chain is built from TRBV5-4 and TRBJ1-6; D is perhaps TRBD1 (6 bases). Trimming cost V 4 bases and J 9 bases, with 14 bases left between them. The CDR3 covers 14 residues. The germline V gene has CDR1 SGHNT and CDR2 YYREEE (reference sequence). CDR3 protein: CASSKERTASPLHF. CDR3 DNA sequence: TGTGCCAGCAGCAAGGAACGGACAGCTTCACCCCTCCACTTT.

This clonotype was detected ten times or more. The rearrangement uses TRBV6-1 and TRBJ2-7; the D gene could be TRBD1 or TRBD2 (5 bases each). V lost 5 bases and J lost 6, with 14 bases in between. The germline V gene encodes CDR1 MNHNS and CDR2 SASEGT. This CDR3 region has 13 residues. Here the CDR3 reads CASSPRTRGEQYF. The CDR3 DNA reads as TGTGCCAGCAGTCCGAGGACGAGGGGCGAGCAGTACTTC.

Only a few counts were recorded for this clonotype. The chain employs TRBV19 and TRBJ1-1; no definite D call. The CDR3 consists of 13 residues. Germline-derived CDR1 and CDR2 are LNHDA and SQIVND (reference sequence). Trimming shortened V by 6 bases and J by 3 bases, and 11 bases separated the two germline ends. The DNA for the CDR3 is TGTGCCAGTAGCCGCCTGGGGTACACTGAAGCTTTCTTT. Translation: CASSRLGYTEAFF.

In its sample, this clonotype was seen many times. This sequence joins TRBV7-9 and TRBJ2-2; 7 nucleotides line up with TRBD1. Germline V gene sequence: CDR1 SEHNR, CDR2 FQNEAQ (reference sequence). The CDR3 runs to 16 residues. V was pared by 5 bases and J by 6 bases, with 12 bases of the junction left unmatched. This CDR3 reads CASSPPTGPAAGELFF. For the CDR3, the DNA is TGTGCCAGCAGCCCCCCGACAGGGCCTGCGGCCGGGGAGCTGTTTTTT.

The rearrangement joins TRBV28 to TRBJ2-7; 7 bases are shared with TRBD2. The length of the CDR3 is 18 residues. The trim removed 5 bases at V and 2 bases at J, leaving 18 bases unmatched. Germline V gene sequence: CDR1 MDHEN, CDR2 SYDVKM. The CDR3, as DNA: TGTGCCAGCAGTCCGTCCGGGAGGTGGTCGGGAGCTACCTACGAGCAGTACTTC. It encodes CASSPSGRWSGATYEQYF.

This clonotype was found many times. V is TRBV20-1 and J is TRBJ2-3; the match to TRBD2 covers 8 bases. The V and J ends lost 2 bases and 4 bases, in that order; junction bases with no gene match: 8. CDR3 length: 15 amino acids. The germline V gene has CDR1 DFQATT and CDR2 SNEGSKA (reference sequence). Here the CDR3 DNA reads TGCAGTGCTAGACCCGGGACTAGGGTCTCAGATACGCAGTATTTT. Translated, it gives CSARPGTRVSDTQYF.

This clonotype was picked up many times. This sequence joins TRBV11-2 and TRBJ2-7; D is possibly TRBD1 (5 bases). V lost 2 bases and J lost 3, with 11 bases in between. The CDR3 spans 14 residues. Germline V gene lookup returns CDR1 SGHAT and CDR2 FQNNGV. The CDR3 region is CASSLTGAYYEQYF. The CDR3 nucleotides are TGTGCCAGCAGCTTAACAGGTGCCTACTACGAGCAGTACTTC.

This clonotype was recorded at least ten times. V is TRBV7-2 and J is TRBJ1-1; no clear D. The CDR3 spans 16 residues. V dropped 2 bases and J dropped 4 bases, with 17 bases sitting between them. Germline assignment: CDR1 SGHTA and CDR2 FQGNSA. Here the CDR3 reads CASSLKVKVGVTEAFF. In nucleotides, the CDR3 is TGTGCCAGCAGCTTAAAGGTCAAGGTCGGGGTCACTGAAGCTTTCTTT.

J is TRBJ1-5 and V is TRBV20-1; a possible D gene is TRBD1 (6 bases). The CDR3 runs to 15 residues. The germline V gene encodes CDR1 DFQATT and CDR2 SNEGSKA (reference sequence). Between the trimmed V and J ends, which lost 0 bases and 6 bases, there was a span of 15 bases. The CDR3 loop is CSARDPGGAGQPQHF. The CDR3 DNA reads as TGCAGTGCTAGAGATCCGGGGGGCGCGGGTCAGCCCCAGCATTTT.

This clonotype was seen a few times. A clone one base away is much larger, so this may be a read error. The CDR3 end shows no conserved phenylalanine or tryptophan, and so a read error is likely. This sequence joins TRBV20-1 and TRBJ2-7; 9 bases map to TRBD1. V was clipped by 3 bases and J by 2 bases; unmatched bases: 5. This CDR3 is built from 14 residues. Germline V gives CDR1 DFQATT, CDR2 SNEGSKA (reference sequence). CDR3 sequence (DNA): TGCAGTGCTAGGGGCACAGGGGGCGCCTACGAGCAGTACCTC. Protein product: CSARGTGGAYEQYL.

This clonotype was seen at least ten times. This chain links TRBV24-1 with TRBJ1-2; 8 bases are shared with TRBD1. Germline V CDR1 and CDR2: KGHDR, SFDVKD. With 2 bases clipped from V and 9 bases from J, the junction kept 7 bases outside the gene matches. The CDR3 is made up of 14 amino acids. CDR3 bases: TGTGCCACCAGTGATTCCGGACAGGGTTGGAGCTACACCTTC. Translated: CATSDSGQGWSYTF.

In its sample, this clonotype was seen many times. The V call is TRBV2, the J call TRBJ1-6, with a weak D call TRBD1 (5 bases). Germline values: CDR1 SNHLY, CDR2 FYNNEI. The CDR3 runs 14 residues. V lost 8 bases, J lost 7 bases, and 15 bases lay in between. In DNA form, the CDR3 reads TGTGCCAGCGGTGCTACAGGATTAAATTCACCCCTCCACTTT. It yields the protein CASGATGLNSPLHF.

This clonotype was seen ten or more times. The V and J genes are TRBV7-9 and TRBJ2-4; the D gene could be TRBD1 or TRBD2 (5 bases each). CDR1 and CDR2 from the germline V gene are SEHNR and FQNEAQ (reference sequence). This CDR3 contains 16 residues. V was trimmed by 0 bases and J by 2 bases, leaving 11 bases between them. CDR3 amino acids: CASSLAGTDSKNIQYF. CDR3 nucleotide sequence: TGTGCCAGCAGCTTAGCAGGGACGGATTCCAAAAACATTCAGTACTTC.